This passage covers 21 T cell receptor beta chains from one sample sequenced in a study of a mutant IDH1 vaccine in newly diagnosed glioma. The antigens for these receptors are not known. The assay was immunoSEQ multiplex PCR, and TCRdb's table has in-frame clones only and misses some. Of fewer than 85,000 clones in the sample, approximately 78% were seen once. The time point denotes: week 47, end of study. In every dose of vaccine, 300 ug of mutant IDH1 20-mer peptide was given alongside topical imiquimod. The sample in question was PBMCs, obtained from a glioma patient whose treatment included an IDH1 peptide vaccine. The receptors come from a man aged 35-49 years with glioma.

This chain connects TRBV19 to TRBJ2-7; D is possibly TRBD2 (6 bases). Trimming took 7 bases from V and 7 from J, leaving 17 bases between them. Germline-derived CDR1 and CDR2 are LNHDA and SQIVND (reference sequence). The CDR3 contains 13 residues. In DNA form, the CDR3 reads TGTGCCAGTACCCGCGGGGTAGGGGCAGAGCAGTACTTC. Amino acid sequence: CASTRGVGAEQYF.

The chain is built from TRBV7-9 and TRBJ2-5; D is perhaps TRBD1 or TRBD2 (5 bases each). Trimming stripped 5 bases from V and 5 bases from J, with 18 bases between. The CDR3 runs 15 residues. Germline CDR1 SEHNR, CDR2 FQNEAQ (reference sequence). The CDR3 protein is CASSAPRGRAETQYF. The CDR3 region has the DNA TGTGCCAGCAGCGCCCCCCGGGGCAGGGCTGAGACCCAGTACTTC.

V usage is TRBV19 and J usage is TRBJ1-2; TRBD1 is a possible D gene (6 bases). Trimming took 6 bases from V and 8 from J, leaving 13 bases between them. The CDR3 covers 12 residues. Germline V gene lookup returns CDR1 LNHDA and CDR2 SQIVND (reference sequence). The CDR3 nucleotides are TGTGCCAGTAGAACGGGGGCACGGGGCTACACCTTC. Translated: CASRTGARGYTF.

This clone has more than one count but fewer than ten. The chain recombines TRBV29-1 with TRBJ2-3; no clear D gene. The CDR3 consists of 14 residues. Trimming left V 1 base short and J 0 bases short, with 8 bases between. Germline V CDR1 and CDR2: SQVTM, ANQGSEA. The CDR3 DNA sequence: TGCAGCGTTGAAGGTAGAACTAGCACAGATACGCAGTATTTT. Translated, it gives CSVEGRTSTDTQYF.

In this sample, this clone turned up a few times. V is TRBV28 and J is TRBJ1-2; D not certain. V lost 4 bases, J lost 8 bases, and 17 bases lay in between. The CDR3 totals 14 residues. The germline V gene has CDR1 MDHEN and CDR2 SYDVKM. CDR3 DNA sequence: TGTGCCAGCAGTTCCGCGGGGAGGGAGTACGGCTACACCTTC. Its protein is CASSSAGREYGYTF.

CDR3 in DNA: TGTGCCTCCGCGAGGGGAACTAATGAAAAACTGTTTTTT. This gives the protein CASARGTNEKLFF. This chain joins TRBV7-2 and TRBJ1-4, with D possibly TRBD1 on 5 matching bases. The ends were cut back, 11 bases at V and 1 base at J, with 11 bases in the middle. The CDR3 extends over 13 amino acids. Germline CDR1 reads SGHTA; CDR2 reads FQGNSA.

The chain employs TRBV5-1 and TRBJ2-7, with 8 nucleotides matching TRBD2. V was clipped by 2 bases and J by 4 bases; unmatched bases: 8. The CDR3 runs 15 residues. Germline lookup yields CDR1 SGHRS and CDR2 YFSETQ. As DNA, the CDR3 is TGCGCCAGCAGCTTAGCGGGAGCCCCTAGATACGAGCAGTACTTC. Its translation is CASSLAGAPRYEQYF.

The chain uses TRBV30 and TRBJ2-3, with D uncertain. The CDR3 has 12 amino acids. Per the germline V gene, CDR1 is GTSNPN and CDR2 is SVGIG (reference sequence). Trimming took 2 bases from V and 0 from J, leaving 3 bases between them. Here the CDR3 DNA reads TGTGCCTGGAGTCCTAGCACAGATACGCAGTATTTT. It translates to CAWSPSTDTQYF.

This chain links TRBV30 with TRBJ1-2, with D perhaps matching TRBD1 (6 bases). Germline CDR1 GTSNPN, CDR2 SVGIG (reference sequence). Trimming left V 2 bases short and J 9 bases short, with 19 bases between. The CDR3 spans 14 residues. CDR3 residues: CAWSPGTLEWRYTF. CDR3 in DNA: TGTGCCTGGAGTCCCGGGACACTCGAATGGCGCTACACCTTC.

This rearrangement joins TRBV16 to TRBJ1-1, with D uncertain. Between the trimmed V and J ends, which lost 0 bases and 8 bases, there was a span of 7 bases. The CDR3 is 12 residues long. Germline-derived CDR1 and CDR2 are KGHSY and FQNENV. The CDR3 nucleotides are TGTGCCAGCAGCCAATCGGCCAGGGAAGCTTTCTTT. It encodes CASSQSAREAFF.

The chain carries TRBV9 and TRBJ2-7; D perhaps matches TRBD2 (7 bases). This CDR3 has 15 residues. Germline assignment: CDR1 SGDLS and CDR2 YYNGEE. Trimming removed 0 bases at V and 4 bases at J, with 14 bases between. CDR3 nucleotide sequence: TGTGCCAGCAGCGTAGACTTCGGGGGGCCGTACGAGCAGTACTTC. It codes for CASSVDFGGPYEQYF. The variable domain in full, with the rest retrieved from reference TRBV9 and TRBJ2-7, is DSGVTQTPKHLITATGQRVTLRCSPRSGDLSVYWYQQSLDQGLQFLIQYYNGEERAKGNILERFSAQQFPDLHSELNLSSLELGDSALYFCASSVDFGGPYEQYFGPGTRLTVT.

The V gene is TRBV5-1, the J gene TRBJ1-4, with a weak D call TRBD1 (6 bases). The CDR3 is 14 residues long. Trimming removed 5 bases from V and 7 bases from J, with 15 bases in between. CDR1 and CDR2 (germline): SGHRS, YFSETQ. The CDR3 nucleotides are TGCGCCAGCAGATCACAGGGTTACCTTGAAAAACTGTTTTTT. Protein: CASRSQGYLEKLFF.

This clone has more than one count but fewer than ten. CDR3 in amino acids: CASSQVIGNTGELFF. Written as DNA, the CDR3 is TGTGCCAGCAGCCAAGTAATAGGGAACACCGGGGAGCTGTTTTTT. The rearrangement links TRBV14 to TRBJ2-2, with D unresolved. CDR1 SGHDN and CDR2 FVKESK come from the germline V gene. The CDR3 length is 15 residues. V was shortened by 1 base and J by 1 base, with 7 bases between the two germline ends.

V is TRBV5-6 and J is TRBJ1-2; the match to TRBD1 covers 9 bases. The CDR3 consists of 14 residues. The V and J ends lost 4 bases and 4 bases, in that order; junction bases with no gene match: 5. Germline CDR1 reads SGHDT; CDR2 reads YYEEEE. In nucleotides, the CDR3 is TGTGCCAGCAGCAAAACAGGGGGCAGCTATGGCTACACCTTC. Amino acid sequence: CASSKTGGSYGYTF.

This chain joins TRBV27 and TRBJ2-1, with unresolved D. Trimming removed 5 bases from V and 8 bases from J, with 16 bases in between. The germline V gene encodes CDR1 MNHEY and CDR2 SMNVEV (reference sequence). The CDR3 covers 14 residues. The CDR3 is CASSPSTLGDEQFF. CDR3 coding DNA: TGTGCCAGCAGTCCCAGTACCCTGGGCGATGAGCAGTTCTTC.

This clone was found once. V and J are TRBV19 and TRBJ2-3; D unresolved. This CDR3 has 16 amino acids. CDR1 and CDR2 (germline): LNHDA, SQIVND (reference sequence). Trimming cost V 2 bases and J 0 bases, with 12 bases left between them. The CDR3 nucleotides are TGTGCCAGTAGTATATTAACAGCTGTTAGCACAGATACGCAGTATTTT. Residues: CASSILTAVSTDTQYF.

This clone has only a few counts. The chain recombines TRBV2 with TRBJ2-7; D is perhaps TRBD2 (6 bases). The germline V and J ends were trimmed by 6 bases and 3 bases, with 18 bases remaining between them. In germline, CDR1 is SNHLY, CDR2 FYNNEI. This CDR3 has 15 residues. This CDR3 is CASRHGGDDNYEQYF. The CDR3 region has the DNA TGTGCCAGCAGACATGGCGGGGACGACAACTACGAGCAGTACTTC. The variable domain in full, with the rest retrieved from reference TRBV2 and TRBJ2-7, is EPEVTQTPSHQVTQMGQEVILRCVPISNHLYFYWYRQILGQKVEFLVSFYNNEISEKSEIFDDQFSVERPDGSNFTLKIRSTKLEDSAMYFCASRHGGDDNYEQYFGPGTRLTVT.

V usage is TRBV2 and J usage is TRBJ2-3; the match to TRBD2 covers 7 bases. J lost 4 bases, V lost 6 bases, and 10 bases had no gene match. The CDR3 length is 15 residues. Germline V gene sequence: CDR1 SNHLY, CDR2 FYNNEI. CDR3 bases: TGTGCCAGCAGGATCTCGGTTGCGGGGGCAGATACGCAGTATTTT. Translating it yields CASRISVAGADTQYF.

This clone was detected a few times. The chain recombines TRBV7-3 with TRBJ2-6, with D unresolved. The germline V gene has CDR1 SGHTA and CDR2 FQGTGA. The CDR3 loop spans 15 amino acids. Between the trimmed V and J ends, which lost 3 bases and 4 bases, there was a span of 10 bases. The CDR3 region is CASSFDSRGANVLTF. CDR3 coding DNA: TGTGCCAGCAGCTTTGACTCTCGGGGGGCCAACGTCCTGACTTTC.

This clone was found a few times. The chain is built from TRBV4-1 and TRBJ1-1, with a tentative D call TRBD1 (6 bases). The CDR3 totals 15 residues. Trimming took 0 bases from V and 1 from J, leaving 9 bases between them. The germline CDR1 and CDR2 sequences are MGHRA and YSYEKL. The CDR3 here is CASSQEGGGNTEAFF. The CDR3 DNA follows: TGCGCCAGCAGCCAAGAAGGGGGGGGGAACACTGAAGCTTTCTTT.

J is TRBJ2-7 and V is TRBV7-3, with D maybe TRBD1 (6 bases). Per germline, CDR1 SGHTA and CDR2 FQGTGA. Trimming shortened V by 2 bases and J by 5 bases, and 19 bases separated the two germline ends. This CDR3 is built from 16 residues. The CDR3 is CASSLGGPRQLHEQYF. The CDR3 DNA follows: TGTGCCAGCAGCTTAGGGGGCCCTAGACAGCTCCACGAGCAGTACTTC.